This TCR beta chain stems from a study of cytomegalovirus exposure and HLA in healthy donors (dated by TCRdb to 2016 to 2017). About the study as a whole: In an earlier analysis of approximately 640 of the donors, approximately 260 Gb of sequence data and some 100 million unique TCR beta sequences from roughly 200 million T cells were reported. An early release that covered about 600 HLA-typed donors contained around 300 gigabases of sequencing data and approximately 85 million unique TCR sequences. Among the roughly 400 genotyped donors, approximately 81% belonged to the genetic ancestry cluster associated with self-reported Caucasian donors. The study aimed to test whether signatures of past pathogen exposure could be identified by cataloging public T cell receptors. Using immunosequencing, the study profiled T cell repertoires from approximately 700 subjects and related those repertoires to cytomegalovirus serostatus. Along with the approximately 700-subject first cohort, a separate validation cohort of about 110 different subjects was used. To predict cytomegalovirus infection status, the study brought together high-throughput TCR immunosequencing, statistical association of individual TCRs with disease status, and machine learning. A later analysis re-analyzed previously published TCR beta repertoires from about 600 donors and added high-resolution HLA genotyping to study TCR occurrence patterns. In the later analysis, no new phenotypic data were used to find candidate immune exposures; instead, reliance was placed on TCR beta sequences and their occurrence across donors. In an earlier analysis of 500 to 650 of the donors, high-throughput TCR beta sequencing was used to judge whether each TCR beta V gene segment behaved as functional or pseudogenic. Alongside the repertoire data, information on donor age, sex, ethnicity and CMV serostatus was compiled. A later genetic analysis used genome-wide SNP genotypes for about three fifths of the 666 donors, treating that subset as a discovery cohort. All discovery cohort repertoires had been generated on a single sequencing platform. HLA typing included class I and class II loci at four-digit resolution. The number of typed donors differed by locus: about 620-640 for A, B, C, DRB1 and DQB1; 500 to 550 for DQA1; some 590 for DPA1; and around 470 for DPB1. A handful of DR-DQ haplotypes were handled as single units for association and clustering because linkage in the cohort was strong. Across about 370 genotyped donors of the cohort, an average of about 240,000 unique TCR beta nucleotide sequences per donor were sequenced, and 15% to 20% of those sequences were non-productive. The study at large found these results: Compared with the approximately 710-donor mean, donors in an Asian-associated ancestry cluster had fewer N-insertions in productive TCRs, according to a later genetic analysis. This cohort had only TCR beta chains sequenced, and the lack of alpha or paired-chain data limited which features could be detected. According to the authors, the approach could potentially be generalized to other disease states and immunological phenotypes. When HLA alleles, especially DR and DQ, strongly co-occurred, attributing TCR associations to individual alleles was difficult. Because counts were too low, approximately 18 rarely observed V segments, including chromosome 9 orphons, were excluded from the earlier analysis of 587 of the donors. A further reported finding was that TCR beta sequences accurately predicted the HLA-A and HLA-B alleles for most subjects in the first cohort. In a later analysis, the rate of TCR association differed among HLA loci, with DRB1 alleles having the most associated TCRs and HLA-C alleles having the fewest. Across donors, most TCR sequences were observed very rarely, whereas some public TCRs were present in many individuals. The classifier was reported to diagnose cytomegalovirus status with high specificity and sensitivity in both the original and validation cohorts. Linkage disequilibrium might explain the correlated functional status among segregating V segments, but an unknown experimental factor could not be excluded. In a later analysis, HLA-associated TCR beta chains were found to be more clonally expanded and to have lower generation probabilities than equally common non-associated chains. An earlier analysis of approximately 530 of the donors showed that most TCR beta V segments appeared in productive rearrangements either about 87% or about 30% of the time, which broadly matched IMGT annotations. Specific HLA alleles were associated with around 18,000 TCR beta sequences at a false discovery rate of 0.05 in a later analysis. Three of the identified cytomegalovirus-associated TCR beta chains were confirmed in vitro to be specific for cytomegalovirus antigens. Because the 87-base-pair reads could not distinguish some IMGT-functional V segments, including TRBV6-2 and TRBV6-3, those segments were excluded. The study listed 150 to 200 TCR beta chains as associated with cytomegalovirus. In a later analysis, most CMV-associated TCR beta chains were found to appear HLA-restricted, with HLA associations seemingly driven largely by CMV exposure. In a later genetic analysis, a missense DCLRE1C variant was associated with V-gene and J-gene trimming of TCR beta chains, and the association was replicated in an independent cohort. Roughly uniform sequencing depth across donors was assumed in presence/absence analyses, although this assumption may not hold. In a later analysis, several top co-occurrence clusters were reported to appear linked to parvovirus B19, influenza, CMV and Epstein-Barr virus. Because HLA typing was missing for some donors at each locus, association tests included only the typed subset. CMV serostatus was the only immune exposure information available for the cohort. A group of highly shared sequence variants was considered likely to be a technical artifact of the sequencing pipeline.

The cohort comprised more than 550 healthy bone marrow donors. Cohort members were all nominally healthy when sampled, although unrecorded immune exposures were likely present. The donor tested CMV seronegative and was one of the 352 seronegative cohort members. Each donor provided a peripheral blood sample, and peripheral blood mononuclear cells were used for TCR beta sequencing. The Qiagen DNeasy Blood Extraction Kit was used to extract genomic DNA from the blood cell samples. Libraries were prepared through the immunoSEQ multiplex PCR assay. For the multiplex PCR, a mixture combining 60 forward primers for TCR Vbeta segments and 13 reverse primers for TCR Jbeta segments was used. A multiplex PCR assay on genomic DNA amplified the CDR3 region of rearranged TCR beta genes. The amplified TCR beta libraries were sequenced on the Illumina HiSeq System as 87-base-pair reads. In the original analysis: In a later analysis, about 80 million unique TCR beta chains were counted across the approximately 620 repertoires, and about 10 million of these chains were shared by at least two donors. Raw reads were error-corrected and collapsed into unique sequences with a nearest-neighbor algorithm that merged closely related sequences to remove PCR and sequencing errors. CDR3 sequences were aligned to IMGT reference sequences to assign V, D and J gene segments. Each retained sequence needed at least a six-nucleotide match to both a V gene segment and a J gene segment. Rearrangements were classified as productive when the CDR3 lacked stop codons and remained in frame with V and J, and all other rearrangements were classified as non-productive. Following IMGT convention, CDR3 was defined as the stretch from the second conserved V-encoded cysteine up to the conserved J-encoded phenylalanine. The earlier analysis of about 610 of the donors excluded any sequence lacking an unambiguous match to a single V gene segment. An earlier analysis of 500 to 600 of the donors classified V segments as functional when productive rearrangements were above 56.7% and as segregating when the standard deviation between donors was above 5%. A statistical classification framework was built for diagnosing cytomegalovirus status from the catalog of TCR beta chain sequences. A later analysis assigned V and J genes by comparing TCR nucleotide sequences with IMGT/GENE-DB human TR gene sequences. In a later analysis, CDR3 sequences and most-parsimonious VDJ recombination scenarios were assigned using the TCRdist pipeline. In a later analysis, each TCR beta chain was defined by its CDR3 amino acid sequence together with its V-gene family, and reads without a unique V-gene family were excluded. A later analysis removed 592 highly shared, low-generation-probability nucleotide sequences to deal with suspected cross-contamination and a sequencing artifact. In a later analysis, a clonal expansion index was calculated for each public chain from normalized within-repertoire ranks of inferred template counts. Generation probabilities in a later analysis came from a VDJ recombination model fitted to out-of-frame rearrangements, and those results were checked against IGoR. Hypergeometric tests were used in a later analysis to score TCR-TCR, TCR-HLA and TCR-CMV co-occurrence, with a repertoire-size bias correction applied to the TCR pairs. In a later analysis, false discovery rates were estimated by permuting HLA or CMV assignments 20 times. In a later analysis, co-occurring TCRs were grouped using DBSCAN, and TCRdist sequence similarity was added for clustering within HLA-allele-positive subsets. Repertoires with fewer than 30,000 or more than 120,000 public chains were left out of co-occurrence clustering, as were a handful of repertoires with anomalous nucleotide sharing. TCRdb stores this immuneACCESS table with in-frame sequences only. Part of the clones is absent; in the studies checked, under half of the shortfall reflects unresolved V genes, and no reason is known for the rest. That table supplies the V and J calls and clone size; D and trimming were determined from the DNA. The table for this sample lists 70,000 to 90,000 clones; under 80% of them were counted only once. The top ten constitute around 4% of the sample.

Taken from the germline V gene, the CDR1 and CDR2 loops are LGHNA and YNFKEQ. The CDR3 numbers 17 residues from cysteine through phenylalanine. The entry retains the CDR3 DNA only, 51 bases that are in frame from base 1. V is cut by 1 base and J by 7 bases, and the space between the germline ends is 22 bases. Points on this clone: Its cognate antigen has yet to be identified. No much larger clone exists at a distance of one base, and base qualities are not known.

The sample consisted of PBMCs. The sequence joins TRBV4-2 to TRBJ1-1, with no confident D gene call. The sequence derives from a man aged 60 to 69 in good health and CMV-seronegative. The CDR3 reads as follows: CASSQGSITGSSGEAFF. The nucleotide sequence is TGTGCCAGCAGCCAAGGGTCAATTACGGGGAGTTCGGGTGAAGCTTTCTTT.